This TCR beta chain is from a study of T cells in localized non-small cell lung cancer. The V gene lost 2 bases and the J gene lost 3 bases, with 8 bases spanning the gap. This CDR3 spans 13 amino acids. CDR1 is SGHNT and CDR2 is YENEEA in the germline V gene. Assay used: immunoSEQ multiplex PCR; TCRdb lists only in-frame clones, some missing. The sample lists fewer than 35,000 clones, around 84% occurring once. The V gene is TRBV11-3, the J gene TRBJ2-7, with D perhaps matching TRBD2 (5 bases). The receptor's source is a male donor aged 60 or over with stage III lung adenocarcinoma. The specimen comprised peripheral blood, sampled before any cancer treatment. CDR3 sequence: CASSLTGNYEQYF. The CDR3 bases are TGTGCCAGCAGCTTAACGGGGAACTACGAGCAGTACTTC.